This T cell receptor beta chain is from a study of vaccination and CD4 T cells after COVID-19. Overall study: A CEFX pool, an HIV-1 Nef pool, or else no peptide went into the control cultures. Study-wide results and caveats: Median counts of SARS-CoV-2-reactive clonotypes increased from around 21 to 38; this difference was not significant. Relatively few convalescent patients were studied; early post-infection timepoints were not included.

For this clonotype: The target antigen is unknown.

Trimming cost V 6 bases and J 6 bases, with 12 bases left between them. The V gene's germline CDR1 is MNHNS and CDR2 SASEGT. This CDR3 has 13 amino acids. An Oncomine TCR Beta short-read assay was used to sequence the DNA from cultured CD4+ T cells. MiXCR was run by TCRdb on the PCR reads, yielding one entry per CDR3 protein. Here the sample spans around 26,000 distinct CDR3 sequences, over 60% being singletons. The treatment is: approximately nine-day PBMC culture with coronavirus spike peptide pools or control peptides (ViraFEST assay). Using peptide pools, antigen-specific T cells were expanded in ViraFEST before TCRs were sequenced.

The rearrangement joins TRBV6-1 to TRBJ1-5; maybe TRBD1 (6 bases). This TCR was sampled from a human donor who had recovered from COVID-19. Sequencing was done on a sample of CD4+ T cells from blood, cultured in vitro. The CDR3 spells CASRAQGGQPQHF. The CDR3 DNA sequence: TGTGCCAGCAGGGCACAGGGCGGTCAGCCCCAGCATTTT.